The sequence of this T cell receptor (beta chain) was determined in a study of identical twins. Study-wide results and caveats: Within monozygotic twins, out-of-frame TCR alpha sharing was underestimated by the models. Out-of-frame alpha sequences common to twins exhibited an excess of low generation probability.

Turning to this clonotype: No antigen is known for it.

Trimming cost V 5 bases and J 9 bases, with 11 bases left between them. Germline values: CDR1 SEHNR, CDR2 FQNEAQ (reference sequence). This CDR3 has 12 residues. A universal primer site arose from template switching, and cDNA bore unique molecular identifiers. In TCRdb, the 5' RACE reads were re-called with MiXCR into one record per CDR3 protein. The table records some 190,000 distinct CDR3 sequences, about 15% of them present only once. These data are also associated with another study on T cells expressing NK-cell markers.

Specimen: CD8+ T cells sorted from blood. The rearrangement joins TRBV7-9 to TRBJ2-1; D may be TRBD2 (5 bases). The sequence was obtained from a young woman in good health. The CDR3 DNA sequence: TGTGCCAGCAGCCGGACTGGCATTGAGCAGTTCTTC. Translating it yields CASSRTGIEQFF.